This record looks at one TCR beta chain sequence and its context. Its antigen is not known. Any history of autoimmune disease or systemic immunosuppression disqualified patients. The germline gives CDR1 LNHDA, CDR2 SQIVND (reference sequence). Trimming cost V 5 bases and J 4 bases, with 8 bases left between them. This CDR3 has 12 amino acids. The sample is drawn from a study of OX40 agonist ivuxolimab in advanced cancers. Notes on the study in general: At doses 0.1 to 3.0 mg/kg, CD4+ and CD8+ clones expanded.

Measured with immunoSEQ multiplex PCR; TCRdb has only the in-frame clones, and not every one. The sample has 98,000 or so clones; roughly 89% are singletons. The clonotype comes from an adult with an advanced solid tumor such as melanoma, head and neck, liver or kidney cancer. Source: CD4+ or CD8+ T cells sorted from blood, taken in a trial of the OX40 agonist ivuxolimab. V and J are TRBV19 and TRBJ1-2; D is perhaps TRBD1 (6 bases). The CDR3 here is CASSEGGYGYTF. As DNA, the CDR3 is TGTGCCAGTAGTGAAGGGGGCTATGGCTACACCTTC.